The source of this T cell receptor beta chain is a study of blood T cells in healthy people across ages. This CDR3 has 12 amino acids. Germline values: CDR1 MDHEN, CDR2 SYDVKM. No fewer than 7 million PBMCs went into each sample. The use of a sample-barcoded 5' primer and a J-beta primer mix characterized a second PCR of roughly 7 to 11 cycles. TCRdb passed the 5' RACE reads through MiXCR, listing each CDR3 protein once. The sample contains hundreds of thousands of distinct CDR3 sequences, around 50% of which appear only once. This clonotype was detected a few times. The junction departs from germline at one end; a sequencing error may be responsible.

The sample was blood. This clonotype was sampled from a man older than 75 in good health. This chain uses TRBV28 with TRBJ1-6; D perhaps matches TRBD1 (6 bases). The DNA of the CDR3 is TGTGCCAGCAGTTTATTGACAGGACCCCCCCACTTT. Protein sequence: CASSLLTGPPHF.